This T cell receptor beta chain originates from a study of cytomegalovirus exposure and HLA in healthy donors. Study results and limitations: When a later analysis compared HLA-associated TCR beta chains with equally common others, the HLA-associated chains turned out to be more clonally expanded and to have lower generation probabilities. Analyses of presence/absence relied on an assumption of roughly uniform sequencing depth across donors.

Of note for this clone: Antigen unknown.

V was trimmed by 2 bases and J by 4 bases, leaving 11 bases between them. Germline-derived CDR1 and CDR2 are MNHNS and SASEGT. This CDR3 spans 15 amino acids. The PCR was carried out with 60 Vbeta primers and 13 Jbeta primers. TCRdb's table, derived via immunoSEQ multiplex PCR, lists solely in-frame clones and lacks some. This sample has under 200,000 clones, with around 69% found just once. This TCR derives from a woman in her 30s in good health and CMV-seronegative. The chain joins TRBV6-1 to TRBJ2-2; a possible D gene is TRBD2 (6 bases). The sample comprised PBMCs. CDR3 sequence (DNA): TGTGCCAGCAGTGAACCCCGGGGAGGCACCGGGGAGCTGTTTTTT. Encoded protein: CASSEPRGGTGELFF.